The entry that follows covers one T cell receptor (beta chain) sequence. The antigen remains undetermined. Other DNA sequences in the sample encode the same CDR3. The sample originates from a study of CD8+ T cells in alopecia areata. For the study at large: Scoring treated patients' severity relied on the percentage of scalp area affected.

Findings and limits, study-wide: Treatment with tofacitinib significantly lowered scalp clonality and reduced expanded CD8+ clones among the top 100.

Extracted RNA was reverse transcribed, and the resulting cDNA served as sequencing template. Assay used: immunoSEQ multiplex PCR; TCRdb lists only in-frame clones, some missing. The table has tens of thousands of clones, around three quarters seen once. This CDR3 contains 16 residues. The germline V and J ends were trimmed by 1 base and 2 bases, with 17 bases remaining between them. Germline V CDR1 and CDR2: GTSNPN, SVGIG (reference sequence). Treatment denoted: oral pan-JAK inhibitor, 5-10 mg twice daily. Peripheral blood, together with lesional scalp punch biopsies, was collected from alopecia areata patients.

This rearrangement joins TRBV30 to TRBJ2-5, with D tentatively TRBD1 (6 bases). This specimen was CD8+ T cells sorted from blood, taken at week 44, from a patient treated with tofacitinib. The receptor comes from a human donor with alopecia areata. In DNA, the CDR3 is TGTGCCTGGAGTGCCTCGGGCGAGGGGGTTCAAGAGACCCAGTACTTC. The encoded protein is CAWSASGEGVQETQYF.